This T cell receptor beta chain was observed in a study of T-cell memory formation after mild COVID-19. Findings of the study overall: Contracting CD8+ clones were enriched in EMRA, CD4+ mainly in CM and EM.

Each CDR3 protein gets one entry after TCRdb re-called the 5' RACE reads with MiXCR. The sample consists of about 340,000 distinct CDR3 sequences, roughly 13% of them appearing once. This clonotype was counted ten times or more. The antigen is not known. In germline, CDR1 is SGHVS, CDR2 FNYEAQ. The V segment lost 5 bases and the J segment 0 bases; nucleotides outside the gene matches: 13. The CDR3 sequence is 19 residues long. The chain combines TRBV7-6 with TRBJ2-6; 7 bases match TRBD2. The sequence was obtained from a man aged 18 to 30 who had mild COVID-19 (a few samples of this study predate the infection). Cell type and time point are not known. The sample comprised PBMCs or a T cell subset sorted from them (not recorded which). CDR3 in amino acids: CASSLGGMWELSGANVLTF. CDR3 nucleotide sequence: TGTGCCAGCAGCCTCGGGGGGATGTGGGAGCTCTCTGGGGCCAACGTCCTGACTTTC.